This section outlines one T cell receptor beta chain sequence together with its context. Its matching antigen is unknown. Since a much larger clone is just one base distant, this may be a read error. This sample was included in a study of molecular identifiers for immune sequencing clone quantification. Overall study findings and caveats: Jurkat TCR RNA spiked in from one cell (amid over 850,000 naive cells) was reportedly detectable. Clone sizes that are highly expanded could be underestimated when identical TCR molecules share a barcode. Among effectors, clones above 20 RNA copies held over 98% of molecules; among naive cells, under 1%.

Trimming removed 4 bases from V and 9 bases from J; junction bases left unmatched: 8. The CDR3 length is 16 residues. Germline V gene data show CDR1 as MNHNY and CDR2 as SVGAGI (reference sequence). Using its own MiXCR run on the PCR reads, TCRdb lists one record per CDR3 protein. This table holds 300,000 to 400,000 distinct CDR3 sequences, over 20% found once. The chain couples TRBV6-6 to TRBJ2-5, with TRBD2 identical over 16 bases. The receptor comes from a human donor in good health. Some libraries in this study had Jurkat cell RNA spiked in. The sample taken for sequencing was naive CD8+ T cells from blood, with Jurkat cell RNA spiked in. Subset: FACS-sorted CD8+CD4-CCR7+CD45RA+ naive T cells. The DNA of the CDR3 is TGTGCCAGCAGTTTGGGACTAGCGGGGGGGCGGAAGGCCCAGTACTTC. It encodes CASSLGLAGGRKAQYF.